These 20 T cell receptor beta chains came from one sample sequenced in a study of graft-versus-host responses after intestinal transplantation. Method: immunoSEQ multiplex PCR; TCRdb's copy keeps in-frame clones and lacks some. The table shows over 100,000 clones, with approximately 95% occurring only once. These TCRs' antigens remain unknown. The sequences come from unstimulated CD8+ T cells sorted from spleen or lymph node cells, collected before intestinal transplant. All receptors derive from a human donor who received an intestinal transplant.

The chain is built from TRBV28 and TRBJ2-1, with 8 nucleotides matching TRBD1. Germline lookup yields CDR1 MDHEN and CDR2 SYDVKM. CDR3 size: 12 residues. V lost 6 bases, J lost 7 bases, and 2 bases stayed unmatched. As DNA, the CDR3 is TGTGCCAGCAGGACAGGGGAGAATGAGCAGTTCTTC. Its protein product is CASRTGENEQFF.

The chain employs TRBV15 and TRBJ2-2; D ambiguous. Germline assignment: CDR1 LNHNV and CDR2 YYDKDF (reference sequence). The CDR3 totals 13 residues. V was trimmed by 1 base and J by 2 bases, leaving 2 bases between them. The chain's CDR3 is CATSRANTGELFF. CDR3 nucleotides: TGTGCCACCAGCAGAGCTAACACCGGGGAGCTGTTTTTT. Full variable domain (remainder filled in from reference TRBV15 and TRBJ2-2): DAMVIQNPRYQVTQFGKPVTLSCSQTLNHNVMYWYQQKSSQAPKLLFHYYDKDFNNEADTPDNFQSRRPNTSFCFLDIRSPGLGDTAMYLCATSRANTGELFFGEGSRLTVL.

This clone was counted a single time. The J gene is TRBJ2-2, the V gene TRBV5-5, with D tentatively TRBD2 (6 bases). The CDR3 covers 14 residues. The V and J ends lost 7 bases and 5 bases respectively, with 15 bases between them. Germline CDR1 SGHKS, CDR2 YYEKEE (reference sequence). The CDR3 region is CASQRAGRTGELFF. CDR3 bases: TGTGCCAGCCAGCGGGCAGGCCGAACCGGGGAGCTGTTTTTT.

The chain is built from TRBV6-6 and TRBJ2-1; D gene ambiguous. V gave up 4 bases and J gave up 0 bases, with 10 bases separating them. This CDR3 spans 15 amino acids. Germline V gene sequence: CDR1 MNHNY, CDR2 SVGAGI (reference sequence). The CDR3 loop is CASSLSASSYNEQFF. CDR3 sequence (DNA): TGTGCCAGCAGTTTAAGCGCGAGCTCCTACAATGAGCAGTTCTTC.

To note about this clone: The same CDR3 is also encoded by other DNA sequences in this sample. The genes are TRBV5-6 and TRBJ2-1; maybe TRBD1 (6 bases). Germline values: CDR1 SGHDT, CDR2 YYEEEE. The CDR3 is made up of 13 amino acids. V was trimmed by 3 bases and J by 6 bases, leaving 10 bases between them. The DNA for the CDR3 is TGTGCCAGCAGCTCCGGGACACCCAATGAGCAGTTCTTC. Protein product: CASSSGTPNEQFF.

V and J are TRBV5-1 and TRBJ1-1; 9 positions agree with TRBD1. V was pared by 4 bases and J by 0 bases, with 7 bases of the junction left unmatched. The CDR3 has 16 residues. CDR1 and CDR2 (germline): SGHRS, YFSETQ. The CDR3: CASSRDRAHMNTEAFF. DNA for the CDR3: TGCGCCAGCAGCAGGGACAGGGCCCACATGAACACTGAAGCTTTCTTT.

This chain joins TRBV4-1 and TRBJ1-1, with a tentative D call TRBD1 (6 bases). V was shortened by 0 bases and J by 8 bases, with 16 bases between the two germline ends. Germline assignment: CDR1 MGHRA and CDR2 YSYEKL. CDR3 length: 15 residues. The CDR3 bases are TGCGCCAGCAGCCAAGAGGGATTACGGACAGACGAAGCTTTCTTT. It codes for CASSQEGLRTDEAFF.

J is TRBJ1-2 and V is TRBV28, with 7 bases that match TRBD1. Germline CDR1 is MDHEN and CDR2 is SYDVKM. Trimming at V came to 4 bases and at J to 6 bases, leaving 11 bases not matched to a gene. This CDR3 has 15 amino acids. The CDR3 protein is CASSYPGGSLDGYTF. The CDR3 DNA follows: TGTGCCAGCAGTTACCCAGGGGGATCCCTGGATGGCTACACCTTC.

This clone has just one count. This chain connects TRBV28 to TRBJ1-5; TRBD1 matches 12 bases. V dropped 8 bases and J dropped 7; count of bases not matched to a gene: 9. CDR1 is MDHEN, CDR2 SYDVKM, per germline. The CDR3 covers 15 residues. The CDR3 protein is CASCRDRGLGQPQHF. The CDR3, as DNA: TGTGCCAGCTGCCGGGACAGGGGGCTAGGCCAGCCCCAGCATTTT.

A single count supports this clone. J is TRBJ2-7 and V is TRBV19; D gene uncertain. The CDR3 sequence is 14 residues long. V lost 6 bases to trimming and J lost 0 bases, with 12 bases between them. Germline CDR1 reads LNHDA; CDR2 reads SQIVND (reference sequence). Here the CDR3 DNA reads TGTGCCAGTAGGGAACAGCTGGGCTCCTACGAGCAGTACTTC. It codes for CASREQLGSYEQYF. The full variable domain, its missing parts supplied by reference TRBV19 and TRBJ2-7, is DGGITQSPKYLFRKEGQNVTLSCEQNLNHDAMYWYRQDPGQGLRLIYYSQIVNDFQKGDIAEGYSVSREKKESFPLTVTSAQKNPTAFYLCASREQLGSYEQYFGPGTRLTVT.

This rearrangement joins TRBV5-8 to TRBJ2-7, with 8 bases matching TRBD1. This CDR3 is built from 13 residues. Per germline, CDR1 SGHTS and CDR2 YDEGEE. The ends lost 2 bases at V and 3 bases at J; junction bases unmatched: 1. Written as DNA, the CDR3 is TGTGCCAGCAGCTTTACAGGGGGCTACGAGCAGTACTTC. This gives the protein CASSFTGGYEQYF.

The rearrangement joins TRBV15 to TRBJ1-3, with 10 bases matching TRBD1. The V gene end was trimmed by 5 bases and the J gene end by 4 bases; junction bases not matched to a gene: 5. The germline V gene encodes CDR1 LNHNV and CDR2 YYDKDF (reference sequence). The CDR3 length is 15 residues. The DNA for the CDR3 is TGTGCCACCAGCTTGGACAGGGGGGTGGGAAACACCATATATTTT. It yields the protein CATSLDRGVGNTIYF.

The DNA for the CDR3 is TGTGCCAGCAGCTTTGGGGGAAGCGAGCAGTACTTC. Amino acids: CASSFGGSEQYF. The chain uses TRBV5-6 and TRBJ2-7; D may be TRBD1 or TRBD2 (5 bases each). V was shortened by 2 bases and J by 6 bases, with 9 bases between the two germline ends. In germline, CDR1 is SGHDT, CDR2 YYEEEE. The CDR3 has 12 residues.

The CDR3 loop reads CASSIWRESTDTQYF. DNA of the CDR3: TGTGCCAGTAGTATCTGGCGTGAGAGCACAGATACGCAGTATTTT. This chain uses TRBV19 with TRBJ2-3; D gene uncertain. The germline V and J ends were trimmed by 3 bases and 0 bases, with 10 bases remaining between them. Germline loops: CDR1 LNHDA, CDR2 SQIVND (reference sequence). This CDR3 has 15 residues.

V usage is TRBV4-3 and J usage is TRBJ2-7; 8 bases match TRBD2. In germline, CDR1 is LGHNA, CDR2 YSLEER. The CDR3 is made up of 15 amino acids. V was pared by 0 bases and J by 6 bases, with 7 bases of the junction left unmatched. The CDR3 protein is CASSQDGREGREQYF. As DNA, the CDR3 is TGCGCCAGCAGCCAAGACGGTCGGGAGGGGCGCGAGCAGTACTTC.

The V gene is TRBV23-1, the J gene TRBJ1-1; possible D gene TRBD1, 6 bases. TRBV23-1 is labeled an ORF, and its function is uncertain. Trimming took off 7 bases at V and 4 bases at J, with 25 bases between the two ends. The CDR3 has 17 amino acids. CDR3 in DNA: TGCGCCAGCAAAAACAACCGGGACAAAAGAATGGCCACTGAAGCTTTCTTT. Protein sequence: CASKNNRDKRMATEAFF.

The chain carries TRBV19 and TRBJ2-3; D remains ambiguous. The CDR3 loop spans 13 amino acids. The germline CDR1 and CDR2 sequences are LNHDA and SQIVND (reference sequence). V lost 4 bases and J 4 bases, leaving 9 bases between the germline ends. The CDR3 loop is CASSSRLADTQYF. Here the CDR3 DNA reads TGTGCCAGTAGTAGCAGGTTGGCAGATACGCAGTATTTT.

V is TRBV28 and J is TRBJ2-5; no reliable D call. Judging by the DNA end, TRBJ2-7 fits better; the J call may be wrong. Germline lookup yields CDR1 MDHEN and CDR2 SYDVKM. This CDR3 spans 13 amino acids. This CDR3 reads CASSENLSYEQYF. In DNA, the CDR3 is TGTGCCAGCAGTGAGAACCTCTCCTACGAGCAGTACTTC.

The chain is built from TRBV6-1 and TRBJ2-7; no clear D gene. The germline V gene encodes CDR1 MNHNS and CDR2 SASEGT. The CDR3 totals 13 residues. Trimming removed 7 bases at V and 6 bases at J, with 16 bases between. The CDR3 DNA is TGTGCCAGCAAGGGTCAGGTTAATGGCGAGCAGTACTTC. This sequence encodes CASKGQVNGEQYF.

This chain links TRBV6-5 with TRBJ2-7; a possible D gene is TRBD2 (6 bases). The V end was cut by 2 bases, the J end by 6 bases, with 17 bases between. CDR3 length: 15 amino acids. Per germline, CDR1 MNHEY and CDR2 SVGAGI. The CDR3 nucleotides read TGTGCCAGCAGTTACCGGGTTAGCGGAAATGGCGAGCAGTACTTC. Protein: CASSYRVSGNGEQYF.